The 32 T cell receptor beta chains presented below share a single source sample, sequenced in a study of blood T cell repertoires in COVID-19 (dated by TCRdb to about 2020). The method behind the library was the immunoSEQ multiplex PCR assay. TCRdb obtained this table from immuneACCESS and retained in-frame rearrangements with V and J assigned. These tables miss some clones; where compared with another copy, unresolved V genes account for less than half of the shortfall, and the remainder is unexplained. For this sample there are about 170,000 clones; roughly 84% appear just once. Roughly a tenth of the sample is in the top ten clones. The sample consisted of peripheral blood. The receptors were sampled from a man in his sixties or seventies with active or convalescent COVID-19.

Notes on this clone: The same CDR3 arises from other DNA sequences in this sample as well. This chain connects TRBV28 to TRBJ2-5, with 7 bases identical to TRBD1. Germline V gene lookup returns CDR1 MDHEN and CDR2 SYDVKM. The CDR3 runs 14 residues. V dropped 6 bases and J dropped 0; count of bases not matched to a gene: 4. The CDR3 region is CASSLGQNQETQYF. CDR3 DNA: TGTGCCAGCAGCCTGGGACAGAACCAAGAGACCCAGTACTTC.

The rearrangement joins TRBV3-1 (or the pseudogene TRBV3-2) to TRBJ1-5, with D tentatively TRBD1 (5 bases). CDR1 and CDR2 (germline): LGHDT, YNNKEL (reference sequence). This CDR3 contains 15 residues. Trimming stripped 2 bases from V and 2 bases from J, with 10 bases between. Here the CDR3 reads CASSQKGAGNQPQHF. CDR3 bases: TGTGCCAGCAGCCAAAAAGGGGCCGGCAATCAGCCCCAGCATTTT.

This chain connects TRBV7-8 to TRBJ2-1; 9 bases are a match to TRBD1. CDR3 length: 15 residues. The ends lost 5 bases at V and 4 bases at J; junction bases unmatched: 6. The germline gives CDR1 SGHVS, CDR2 FQNEAQ. The CDR3 spells CASSTDRGLYNEQFF. DNA for the CDR3: TGTGCCAGCAGCACGGACAGGGGCCTATACAATGAGCAGTTCTTC.

J is TRBJ1-2 and V is TRBV28; no clear D gene. The CDR3 contains 12 residues. Germline assignment: CDR1 MDHEN and CDR2 SYDVKM. V shed 10 bases and J shed 2 bases, with 11 bases lying between them. CDR3 coding DNA: TGTGCCACTCACCCGGTAAACTATGGCTACACCTTC. It encodes CATHPVNYGYTF.

The V call is TRBV28, the J call TRBJ2-7; a possible D gene is TRBD2 (6 bases). Looked up from germline, CDR1 is MDHEN and CDR2 is SYDVKM. V lost 6 bases to trimming and J lost 2 bases, with 14 bases between them. The CDR3 spans 14 residues. DNA for the CDR3: TGTGCCAGCAGGGGGGGACGATCACCCTACGAGCAGTACTTC. This codes for CASRGGRSPYEQYF.

To note about this clone: One junction end does not reproduce the germline sequence, and a read error may be involved. The rearrangement uses TRBV5-4 and TRBJ1-2, with 9 bases identical to TRBD1. Per the germline V gene, CDR1 is SGHNT and CDR2 is YYREEE (reference sequence). CDR3 length: 18 residues. The CDR3 here is CASSLAGTGSLANYGYTF. The DNA of the CDR3 is TGTGCCAGCAGTTTGGCCGGGACAGGGAGCCTGGCGAACTATGGCTACACCTTC.

The V gene is TRBV27, the J gene TRBJ1-3, with 10 nucleotides matching TRBD1. Germline trimming cut 8 bases from V and 0 bases from J; bases unmatched to any gene: 10. The CDR3 contains 17 residues. The germline gives CDR1 MNHEY, CDR2 SMNVEV (reference sequence). CDR3 DNA: TGTGCCAGCCGAGGTGGGAGACAGGGGGCCTCTGGAAACACCATATATTTT. Amino acid sequence: CASRGGRQGASGNTIYF.

V usage is TRBV5-1 and J usage is TRBJ1-1; 9 positions agree with TRBD1. V lost 3 bases, J lost 8 bases, and 5 bases stayed unmatched. The CDR3 is 13 amino acids. Germline assignment: CDR1 SGHRS and CDR2 YFSETQ. As DNA, the CDR3 is TGCGCCAGCAGCTCGACAGGGGGAATCGAAGCTTTCTTT. This sequence encodes CASSSTGGIEAFF.

The CDR3, as DNA: TGTGCCTGGGAATCGGGGGGACAAGCAAACACTGAAGCTTTCTTT. Protein product: CAWESGGQANTEAFF. The V and J genes are TRBV30 and TRBJ1-1; D might be TRBD1 (6 bases). Germline values: CDR1 GTSNPN, CDR2 SVGIG (reference sequence). CDR3 size: 15 residues. Trimming stripped 5 bases from V and 2 bases from J, with 18 bases between.

The rearrangement joins TRBV2 to TRBJ1-2; 7 positions match TRBD1. The germline V gene encodes CDR1 SNHLY and CDR2 FYNNEI. The CDR3 runs 16 residues. The V and J ends lost 2 bases and 0 bases, in that order; junction bases with no gene match: 6. The CDR3 DNA sequence: TGTGCCAGCAGTGAACCGGGGACAGTAACTAACTATGGCTACACCTTC. Translation: CASSEPGTVTNYGYTF. The entire variable domain, with the rest obtained from reference TRBV2 and TRBJ1-2, is as follows: EPEVTQTPSHQVTQMGQEVILRCVPISNHLYFYWYRQILGQKVEFLVSFYNNEISEKSEIFDDQFSVERPDGSNFTLKIRSTKLEDSAMYFCASSEPGTVTNYGYTFGSGTRLTVV.

This clone was seen only once. The chain is built from TRBV19 and TRBJ2-5, with D possibly TRBD2 on 6 matching bases. Germline V gene lookup returns CDR1 LNHDA and CDR2 SQIVND (reference sequence). V lost 8 bases, J lost 4 bases, and 14 bases lay in between. This CDR3 is 13 amino acids long. For the CDR3, the DNA is TGTGCCAGTGGCGGAGTGGGGGGAGAGACCCAGTACTTC. This encodes CASGGVGGETQYF.

Written as DNA, the CDR3 is TGTGCCAGCAGTTTACGCGGGCACTATGGCTACACCTTC. Its protein product is CASSLRGHYGYTF. The J gene is TRBJ1-2, the V gene TRBV27; D is unresolved. The CDR3 is 13 amino acids. V dropped 2 bases and J dropped 3 bases, with 7 bases sitting between them. Germline V lookup: CDR1 MNHEY, CDR2 SMNVEV (reference sequence).

J is TRBJ2-1 and V is TRBV27; tentative D call: TRBD2 (6 bases). CDR1 is MNHEY, CDR2 SMNVEV, per germline (reference sequence). The germline V and J ends were trimmed by 5 bases and 0 bases, with 14 bases remaining between them. The CDR3 consists of 16 residues. CDR3 sequence (DNA): TGTGCCAGCAGTCCCCCTAGCGCCAGCTCCTACAATGAGCAGTTCTTC. Amino acids: CASSPPSASSYNEQFF.

This chain joins TRBV28 and TRBJ1-5, with 10 bases identical to TRBD1. The CDR3 has 15 amino acids. Germline trimming cut 1 base from V and 7 bases from J; bases unmatched to any gene: 4. Germline V gene data show CDR1 as MDHEN and CDR2 as SYDVKM. In DNA form, the CDR3 reads TGTGCCAGCAGTTTATTCGGACAGGGGGGGCAGCCCCAGCATTTT. Protein: CASSLFGQGGQPQHF.

A single count supports this clone. This chain uses TRBV6-5 with TRBJ2-7; 11 bases are shared with TRBD1. CDR1 is MNHEY and CDR2 is SVGAGI in the germline V gene. Trimming cost V 2 bases and J 7 bases; bases outside gene matches: 7. This CDR3 region has 15 residues. Here the CDR3 DNA reads TGTGCCAGCAGTTACCCCGGACAGGGGGCGAGGGAGCAGTACTTC. Its translation is CASSYPGQGAREQYF.

V is TRBV9 and J is TRBJ2-1; tentatively, D is TRBD2 (6 bases). CDR3 size: 15 residues. Germline CDR1 reads SGDLS; CDR2 reads YYNGEE. With 4 bases removed from V and 6 bases from J, the gap between germline ends came to 17 bases. CDR3 coding DNA: TGTGCCAGCAGCAAACCGGGGCTAGCGCTCAATGAGCAGTTCTTC. Translation: CASSKPGLALNEQFF.

V usage is TRBV18 and J usage is TRBJ1-4; the D gene is possibly TRBD1 (5 bases). The CDR3 sequence is 16 residues long. V lost 2 bases, J lost 8 bases, and 18 bases lay in between. CDR1 is KGHSH and CDR2 is LQKENI in the germline V gene. As DNA, the CDR3 is TGTGCCAGCTCACCATCGGGGGTCCTCGGCCCCGAAAAACTGTTTTTT. Translation gives CASSPSGVLGPEKLFF.

The J gene is TRBJ1-5, the V gene TRBV19, with 8 bases aligning to TRBD1. CDR3 length: 16 amino acids. Trimming took 2 bases from V and 1 from J; bases not matched to a gene: 4. Germline assignment: CDR1 LNHDA and CDR2 SQIVND (reference sequence). CDR3 sequence (DNA): TGTGCCAGTAGTATATGGGGACAGGTAAGCAATCAGCCCCAGCATTTT. Its protein is CASSIWGQVSNQPQHF.

The chain recombines TRBV3-1 (or the pseudogene TRBV3-2) with TRBJ2-1; the match to TRBD1 covers 9 bases. The germline CDR1 and CDR2 sequences are LGHDT and YNNKEL (reference sequence). Unmatched junction bases numbered 7, after V lost 3 bases and J lost 4 bases. The length of the CDR3 is 16 residues. CDR3 region: CASSHSGTGRYNEQFF. The CDR3 DNA follows: TGTGCCAGCAGCCACTCCGGGACAGGGAGGTACAATGAGCAGTTCTTC.

The chain couples TRBV15 to TRBJ1-6, with no clear D. Germline V gene sequence: CDR1 LNHNV, CDR2 YYDKDF (reference sequence). This CDR3 has 15 residues. V gave up 5 bases and J gave up 8 bases, with 16 bases separating them. CDR3 residues: CATSSMRGSYSPLHF. The DNA for the CDR3 is TGTGCCACCAGCTCGATGAGAGGGAGTTATTCACCCCTCCACTTT.

The gene calls are TRBV6-1 and TRBJ2-1; 8 nucleotides line up with TRBD2. The CDR3 loop spans 15 amino acids. With 1 base clipped from V and 8 bases from J, the junction kept 7 bases outside the gene matches. Germline V gene data show CDR1 as MNHNS and CDR2 as SASEGT. The CDR3 region has the DNA TGTGCCAGCAGTGAAGGGCGATTCGGGGGGGATGAGCAGTTCTTC. As protein: CASSEGRFGGDEQFF.

Here the CDR3 reads CASSDAGRVGTDTQYF. The CDR3 DNA follows: TGTGCCAGCAGTGATGCTGGCAGGGTCGGCACAGATACGCAGTATTTT. The chain is built from TRBV25-1 and TRBJ2-3, with D possibly TRBD1 on 5 matching bases. CDR3 size: 16 residues. V shed 3 bases and J shed 1 base, with 14 bases lying between them. Germline CDR1 reads MGHDK; CDR2 reads SYGVNS.

The chain employs TRBV2 and TRBJ1-1, with D possibly matching TRBD1 (5 bases). The V end was cut by 2 bases, the J end by 6 bases, with 10 bases between. This CDR3 is 13 amino acids long. The germline gives CDR1 SNHLY, CDR2 FYNNEI. The CDR3 loop reads CASSERGSAEAFF. The CDR3 nucleotides read TGTGCCAGCAGTGAACGGGGGAGCGCTGAAGCTTTCTTT.

This chain connects TRBV7-9 to TRBJ1-1, with D hard to call. Germline CDR1 and CDR2: SEHNR and FQNEAQ (reference sequence). Trimming stripped 5 bases from V and 6 bases from J, with 13 bases between. The CDR3 totals 13 residues. CDR3 coding DNA: TGTGCCAGCAGCCCCTCCCTAGGCCCTGAAGCTTTCTTT. Translated: CASSPSLGPEAFF. The full variable domain, with the rest looked up from reference TRBV7-9 and TRBJ1-1, is DTGVSQNPRHKITKRGQNVTFRCDPISEHNRLYWYRQTLGQGPEFLTYFQNEAQLEKSRLLSDRFSAERPKGSFSTLEIQRTEQGDSAMYLCASSPSLGPEAFFGQGTRLTVV.

The chain recombines TRBV20-1 with TRBJ1-4; 8 nucleotides line up with TRBD1. The CDR3 consists of 15 residues. Germline V gene lookup returns CDR1 DFQATT and CDR2 SNEGSKA (reference sequence). V shed 3 bases and J 5 bases; nucleotides not matched to a gene: 8. CDR3 sequence: CSASLGQAQNEKLFF. Written as DNA, the CDR3 is TGCAGTGCTAGTTTGGGACAGGCACAAAATGAAAAACTGTTTTTT.

This clone came up a few times. The chain has TRBV25-1 and TRBJ2-2, with D possibly TRBD1 on 6 matching bases. The CDR3 runs to 15 residues. Germline CDR1 is MGHDK and CDR2 is SYGVNS. The V gene lost 6 bases and the J gene lost 1 base, with 12 bases spanning the gap. The CDR3 protein is CASSLVQGNTGELFF. The CDR3 coding sequence is TGTGCCAGCAGCCTCGTACAGGGGAACACCGGGGAGCTGTTTTTT.

The chain is built from TRBV19 and TRBJ2-7; D is possibly TRBD2 (5 bases). CDR3 length equals 13 residues. Germline lookup yields CDR1 LNHDA and CDR2 SQIVND (reference sequence). Trimming removed 5 bases from V and 2 bases from J, with 10 bases in between. DNA of the CDR3: TGTGCCAGTAGTCCCCGGCGGGCCTACGAGCAGTACTTC. Amino acids: CASSPRRAYEQYF.

As DNA, the CDR3 is TGTGCCAGCAGCTTAGCTCGGAACACTGAAGCTTTCTTT. Amino acid sequence: CASSLARNTEAFF. The J gene is TRBJ1-1, the V gene TRBV7-9; no clear D. Germline values: CDR1 SEHNR, CDR2 FQNEAQ (reference sequence). The CDR3 length is 13 residues. V was shortened by 0 bases and J by 1 base, with 3 bases between the two germline ends.

The V and J genes are TRBV19 and TRBJ1-1, with 8 bases identical to TRBD1. V trimming: 6 bases; J trimming: 3 bases; junction bases outside the gene matches: 0. Germline V gene data show CDR1 as LNHDA and CDR2 as SQIVND (reference sequence). This CDR3 has 12 amino acids. CDR3: CASRDRDTEAFF. For the CDR3, the DNA is TGTGCCAGTAGGGACAGGGACACTGAAGCTTTCTTT.

This clone occurred once. V gene TRBV18 combines with J gene TRBJ2-1; tentative D call: TRBD2 (6 bases). The CDR3 extends over 18 amino acids. The germline V gene encodes CDR1 KGHSH and CDR2 LQKENI. The V end was cut by 1 base, the J end by 0 bases, with 16 bases between. DNA of the CDR3: TGTGCCAGCTCACCACGGGCGGCGGGGCCCAGCTCCTACAATGAGCAGTTCTTC. Encoded protein: CASSPRAAGPSSYNEQFF.

This clone was picked up one time. The chain carries TRBV5-4 and TRBJ2-5; the D gene is possibly TRBD1 (6 bases). V shed 4 bases and J shed 3 bases, with 19 bases lying between them. The CDR3 extends over 16 amino acids. Germline-derived CDR1 and CDR2 are SGHNT and YYREEE (reference sequence). The CDR3 DNA is TGTGCCAGCAGCCACCTGGGGGCCCCAAAAAAAGAGACCCAGTACTTC. Translation: CASSHLGAPKKETQYF.

This clone has more than one count but fewer than ten. In nucleotides, the CDR3 is TGTGCCAGCAGCTTATCAGGGGTCTCCTACGAGCAGTACTTC. Translated, it gives CASSLSGVSYEQYF. The chain has TRBV7-9 and TRBJ2-7; possible D gene TRBD1, 6 bases. Trimming removed 2 bases from V and 0 bases from J, with 8 bases in between. Per the germline V gene, CDR1 is SEHNR and CDR2 is FQNEAQ (reference sequence). This CDR3 has 14 amino acids.